The 28 T cell receptor beta chains in this list originate from one sample, sequenced in a study of CD8 T cells in ankylosing spondylitis. MiXCR, run by TCRdb on the 5' RACE reads, gives a single entry per CDR3 protein. The sample has about 69,000 distinct CDR3 sequences, approximately 5% seen once. Sample: blood, either unsorted or a sorted T cell fraction (not recorded which). The source is a male donor with ankylosing spondylitis or in good health (not recorded which).

This clonotype appeared many times. The chain combines TRBV7-2 with TRBJ2-3; D is ambiguous. This CDR3 spans 12 amino acids. The V and J ends lost 0 bases and 7 bases respectively, with 5 bases between them. Germline loops: CDR1 SGHTA, CDR2 FQGNSA. CDR3 bases: TGTGCCAGCAGCTTAGCGCGGAATACGCAGTATTTT. Encoded protein: CASSLARNTQYF.

This clonotype has a count of ten or more. The chain is built from TRBV28 and TRBJ1-2, with 8 bases fitting TRBD1. This CDR3 comprises 14 residues. The J segment lost 8 bases and the V segment lost 3 bases, leaving 8 bases of the junction unmatched. CDR1 and CDR2 (germline): MDHEN, SYDVKM. The DNA for the CDR3 is TGTGCCAGCAGTTTTCGGCAGGGGGCGGAGGGCTACACCTTC. The encoded protein is CASSFRQGAEGYTF.

This clonotype turned up a few times. This chain connects TRBV7-9 to TRBJ2-7, with a tentative D call TRBD2 (5 bases). This CDR3 is 13 amino acids long. The V gene's germline CDR1 is SEHNR and CDR2 FQNEAQ (reference sequence). V was shortened by 3 bases and J by 2 bases, with 8 bases between the two germline ends. This chain's CDR3 is CASSFRDTYEQYF. The CDR3 region has the DNA TGTGCCAGCAGCTTCCGGGATACCTACGAGCAGTACTTC.

This clonotype was counted many times. V and J are TRBV30 and TRBJ2-3; 8 bases align to TRBD1. With V trimmed by 4 bases and J by 3 bases, 9 bases remained unmatched. The CDR3 runs 15 residues. Germline values: CDR1 GTSNPN, CDR2 SVGIG (reference sequence). The CDR3 loop is CAWTSGGPSTDTQYF. Written as DNA, the CDR3 is TGTGCCTGGACGTCAGGGGGCCCGTCGACAGATACGCAGTATTTT.

The sample holds many counts of this clonotype. The chain joins TRBV14 to TRBJ2-7; the match to TRBD1 covers 8 bases. The CDR3 contains 13 residues. The V gene end was trimmed by 3 bases and the J gene end by 5 bases; junction bases not matched to a gene: 3. Looked up from germline, CDR1 is SGHDN and CDR2 is FVKESK. CDR3 DNA sequence: TGTGCCAGCAGCCAGGACAGGGCCCACGAGCAGTACTTC. Protein product: CASSQDRAHEQYF.

This clonotype was found many times. The J gene is TRBJ2-2, the V gene TRBV20-1; D gene uncertain. Germline V lookup: CDR1 DFQATT, CDR2 SNEGSKA (reference sequence). The CDR3 spans 14 residues. V dropped 0 bases and J dropped 2 bases, with 7 bases sitting between them. The chain's CDR3 is CSARDASNTGELFF. CDR3 coding DNA: TGCAGTGCTAGAGATGCCAGTAACACCGGGGAGCTGTTTTTT.

This clonotype was counted many times. This chain joins TRBV29-1 and TRBJ1-1, with D possibly being TRBD1 (6 bases). The germline CDR1 and CDR2 sequences are SQVTM and ANQGSEA. The V end lost 1 base, the J end lost 6 bases, and 6 bases lay between the germline ends. This CDR3 contains 11 residues. The CDR3 DNA reads TGCAGCGTTGAAGGGGGGCCTGAAGCTTTCTTT. This encodes CSVEGGPEAFF.

This clonotype was observed many times. J is TRBJ1-5 and V is TRBV30, with 7 nucleotides matching TRBD1. Germline V gene data show CDR1 as GTSNPN and CDR2 as SVGIG (reference sequence). The CDR3 runs 16 residues. V was clipped by 3 bases and J by 7 bases; unmatched bases: 15. As DNA, the CDR3 is TGTGCCTGGAGCCCGCCGGGACAGAAATTCGGCCAGCCCCAGCATTTT. Translated, it gives CAWSPPGQKFGQPQHF. Complete variable domain (other parts from reference TRBV30 and TRBJ1-5): SQTIHQWPATLVQPVGSPLSLECTVEGTSNPNLYWYRQAAGRGLQLLFYSVGIGQISSEVPQNLSASRPQDRQFILSSKKLLLSDSGFYLCAWSPPGQKFGQPQHFGDGTRLSIL.

This clonotype occurred many times. The rearrangement uses TRBV29-1 and TRBJ2-2; tentative D call: TRBD1 (6 bases). CDR1 and CDR2 (germline): SQVTM, ANQGSEA. Trimming cost V 6 bases and J 0 bases, with 14 bases left between them. The CDR3 sequence is 15 residues long. Here the CDR3 reads CSVPGHPANTGELFF. In nucleotides, the CDR3 is TGCAGCGTGCCGGGACACCCCGCGAACACCGGGGAGCTGTTTTTT.

In its sample, this clonotype was seen many times. This rearrangement joins TRBV7-3 to TRBJ2-5; 8 bases are shared with TRBD1. The germline V gene encodes CDR1 SGHTA and CDR2 FQGTGA. The CDR3 sequence is 16 residues long. The ends lost 2 bases at V and 1 base at J; junction bases unmatched: 6. CDR3: CASSLGTGGFQETQYF. In DNA, the CDR3 is TGTGCCAGCAGCTTAGGGACAGGAGGCTTCCAAGAGACCCAGTACTTC.

This clonotype was recorded at least ten times. The chain carries TRBV15 and TRBJ1-4; D possibly corresponds to TRBD1 (6 bases). This CDR3 has 16 residues. V shed 9 bases and J shed 0 bases, with 17 bases lying between them. From germline, CDR1 is LNHNV and CDR2 YYDKDF (reference sequence). The CDR3 DNA sequence: TGTGCCACTGGCAGGGGCGCACAAGCAACTAATGAAAAACTGTTTTTT. Translating it yields CATGRGAQATNEKLFF.

This clonotype was found many times. The V call is TRBV30, the J call TRBJ2-2; no firm D call. Germline CDR1 reads GTSNPN; CDR2 reads SVGIG (reference sequence). V was shortened by 0 bases and J by 9 bases, with 2 bases between the two germline ends. CDR3 length: 10 amino acids. CDR3 region: CAWSVRELFF. The DNA for the CDR3 is TGTGCCTGGAGTGTAAGGGAGCTGTTTTTT.

There are many counts of this clonotype. The chain is built from TRBV19 and TRBJ2-7; maybe TRBD2 (6 bases). The germline V gene encodes CDR1 LNHDA and CDR2 SQIVND (reference sequence). V gave up 7 bases and J gave up 5 bases, with 18 bases separating them. The CDR3 length is 14 residues. DNA for the CDR3: TGTGCCAGTACTCCTGCAGGGAGGAGGAACGAGCAGTACTTC. Translating it yields CASTPAGRRNEQYF.

The sample holds many counts of this clonotype. The V call is TRBV4-3, the J call TRBJ2-3, with a possible D match to TRBD2 (5 bases). CDR1 and CDR2 from the germline V gene are LGHNA and YSLEER. CDR3 length equals 12 residues. V lost 0 bases and J lost 8, with 6 bases in between. This CDR3 is CASSQEGSTQYF. The CDR3 region has the DNA TGCGCCAGCAGCCAAGAGGGGAGTACGCAGTATTTT.

This clonotype was detected ten times or more. J is TRBJ1-6 and V is TRBV5-4; D unclear. V was trimmed by 3 bases and J by 2 bases, leaving 0 bases between them. Germline V lookup: CDR1 SGHNT, CDR2 YYREEE (reference sequence). CDR3 length: 12 amino acids. CDR3: CASSSYNSPLHF. Here the CDR3 DNA reads TGTGCCAGCAGCTCCTATAATTCACCCCTCCACTTT.

This clonotype has a count of ten or more. This chain links TRBV5-1 with TRBJ2-2; 10 nucleotides align to TRBD1. Germline V gene lookup returns CDR1 SGHRS and CDR2 YFSETQ. This CDR3 is built from 16 residues. V shed 4 bases, J shed 5 bases, and the junction held 8 bases outside the gene matches. The DNA for the CDR3 is TGCGCCAGCAGCACCGGCGGGACAGGGGTTACCGGGGAGCTGTTTTTT. It translates to CASSTGGTGVTGELFF.

This clonotype has a count of ten or more. The rearrangement joins TRBV4-1 to TRBJ1-3, with 9 bases fitting TRBD1. J gave up 6 bases and V 3 bases, and 6 bases lay outside the gene matches. The CDR3 totals 15 residues. Germline V gene lookup returns CDR1 MGHRA and CDR2 YSYEKL. The DNA of the CDR3 is TGCGCCAGCAGCCAGGGGGACAGGGAATTAAACACCATATATTTT. It is translated as CASSQGDRELNTIYF.

This clonotype was recorded many times. The V gene is TRBV4-2, the J gene TRBJ2-7; no clear D gene. Trimming pared 1 base from V and 1 base from J, leaving 5 bases between. There are 13 residues in the CDR3. Germline loops: CDR1 LGHNA, CDR2 YNFKEQ. The CDR3 region is CASSQGKSYEQYF. Here the CDR3 DNA reads TGTGCCAGCAGCCAAGGAAAGTCCTACGAGCAGTACTTC.

In its sample, this clonotype was seen many times. This rearrangement joins TRBV7-9 to TRBJ2-3, with D perhaps matching TRBD1 (5 bases). The V end was cut by 4 bases, the J end by 1 base, with 15 bases between. Germline values: CDR1 SEHNR, CDR2 FQNEAQ (reference sequence). This CDR3 has 16 residues. CDR3 sequence: CASSSPWGEGTDTQYF. CDR3 in DNA: TGTGCCAGCAGCTCCCCATGGGGCGAGGGCACAGATACGCAGTATTTT.

A few counts support this clonotype. The chain couples TRBV28 to TRBJ2-7, with 9 bases lining up with TRBD1. Losses at the gene ends were 6 bases for V and 2 bases for J; bases not matched to a gene: 8. The CDR3 is 15 residues long. Germline lookup yields CDR1 MDHEN and CDR2 SYDVKM. The chain's CDR3 is CASSSGTGRTYEQYF. The CDR3 DNA is TGTGCCAGCAGCTCAGGGACAGGGCGCACCTACGAGCAGTACTTC.

The table lists this clonotype with many counts. This rearrangement joins TRBV19 to TRBJ2-5; D may correspond to TRBD1 or TRBD2 (6 bases each). The CDR3 is 15 residues long. Germline assignment: CDR1 LNHDA and CDR2 SQIVND (reference sequence). Trimming left V 3 bases short and J 1 base short, with 12 bases between. The CDR3 DNA follows: TGTGCCAGTAGTATTGGAGGGGGACTCCAAGAGACCCAGTACTTC. It translates to CASSIGGGLQETQYF. Variable domain in full (rest from reference TRBV19 and TRBJ2-5): DGGITQSPKYLFRKEGQNVTLSCEQNLNHDAMYWYRQDPGQGLRLIYYSQIVNDFQKGDIAEGYSVSREKKESFPLTVTSAQKNPTAFYLCASSIGGGLQETQYFGPGTRLLVL.

This clonotype was seen repeatedly, ten times or more. CDR3 in DNA: TGTGCCAGCAGTGTCGGGACCATGGGAACCGGAAACACCATATATTTT. Protein: CASSVGTMGTGNTIYF. V gene TRBV12-3 or TRBV12-4 combines with J gene TRBJ1-3; tentatively, D is TRBD1 (5 bases). Trimming left V 5 bases short and J 4 bases short, with 18 bases between. The CDR3 runs to 16 residues.

This clonotype was found many times. V is TRBV20-1 and J is TRBJ2-3, with 8 bases aligning to TRBD2. Losses at the gene ends were 3 bases for V and 5 bases for J; bases not matched to a gene: 4. CDR1 DFQATT and CDR2 SNEGSKA come from the germline V gene (reference sequence). The CDR3 runs to 13 residues. The CDR3 DNA is TGCAGTGCTAGCGGGGGGGAGGTAGATACGCAGTATTTT. As protein: CSASGGEVDTQYF.

This clonotype was detected ten times or more. The chain links TRBV7-9 to TRBJ2-2, with 8 positions matching TRBD1. Trimming removed 5 bases from V and 4 bases from J; junction bases left unmatched: 12. Germline-derived CDR1 and CDR2 are SEHNR and FQNEAQ (reference sequence). The CDR3 totals 17 residues. The CDR3 sequence: CASSLQDRAGGTGELFF. CDR3 in DNA: TGTGCCAGCAGCCTACAGGACAGGGCCGGGGGCACCGGGGAGCTGTTTTTT.

This clonotype has at least ten counts. The V and J genes are TRBV5-1 and TRBJ2-2; 8 bases are shared with TRBD2. Losses at the gene ends were 1 base for V and 1 base for J; bases not matched to a gene: 3. Per the germline V gene, CDR1 is SGHRS and CDR2 is YFSETQ. This CDR3 spans 16 amino acids. DNA for the CDR3: TGCGCCAGCAGCTTGAGCCTAGCGGGGAACACCGGGGAGCTGTTTTTT. Amino acids: CASSLSLAGNTGELFF.

There are many counts of this clonotype. CDR3 nucleotide sequence: TGCGCCAGCAGCCAAGTAGGCCAGTTCTACGAAGAAAGCCCTATCCCGTATGAGCAGTTCTTC. This sequence encodes CASSQVGQFYEESPIPYEQFF. The chain uses TRBV4-3 and TRBJ2-1; no reliable D call. The V and J ends lost 1 base and 8 bases respectively, with 33 bases between them. Germline values: CDR1 LGHNA, CDR2 YSLEER. The CDR3 runs 21 residues.

This clonotype was counted many times. This chain uses TRBV7-3 with TRBJ1-1, with D uncertain. CDR3 length: 13 amino acids. The ends were cut back, 5 bases at V and 7 bases at J, with 14 bases in the middle. Germline CDR1 reads SGHTA; CDR2 reads FQGTGA. The CDR3 region is CASSPQTVNEAFF. The CDR3 DNA reads as TGTGCCAGCAGCCCTCAAACGGTCAATGAAGCTTTCTTT.

This clonotype showed up many times. The V call is TRBV3-1, the J call TRBJ2-2, with D perhaps matching TRBD1 (5 bases). The CDR3 sequence is 16 residues long. Germline V lookup: CDR1 LGHDT, CDR2 YNNKEL (reference sequence). Between the trimmed V and J ends, which lost 2 bases and 4 bases, there was a span of 14 bases. The CDR3 coding sequence is TGTGCCAGCAGCCAAAGGGTGTCGACAGCCACCGGGGAGCTGTTTTTT. Its protein product is CASSQRVSTATGELFF.